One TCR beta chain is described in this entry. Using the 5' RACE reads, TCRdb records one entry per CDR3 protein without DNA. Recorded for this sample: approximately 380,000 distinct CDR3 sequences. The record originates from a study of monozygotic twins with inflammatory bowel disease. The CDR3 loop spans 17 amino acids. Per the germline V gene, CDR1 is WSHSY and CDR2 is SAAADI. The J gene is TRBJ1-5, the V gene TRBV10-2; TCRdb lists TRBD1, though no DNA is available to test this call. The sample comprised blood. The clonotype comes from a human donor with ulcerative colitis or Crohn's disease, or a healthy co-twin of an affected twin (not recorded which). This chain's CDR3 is CASRAGQGVIGNQPQHF.